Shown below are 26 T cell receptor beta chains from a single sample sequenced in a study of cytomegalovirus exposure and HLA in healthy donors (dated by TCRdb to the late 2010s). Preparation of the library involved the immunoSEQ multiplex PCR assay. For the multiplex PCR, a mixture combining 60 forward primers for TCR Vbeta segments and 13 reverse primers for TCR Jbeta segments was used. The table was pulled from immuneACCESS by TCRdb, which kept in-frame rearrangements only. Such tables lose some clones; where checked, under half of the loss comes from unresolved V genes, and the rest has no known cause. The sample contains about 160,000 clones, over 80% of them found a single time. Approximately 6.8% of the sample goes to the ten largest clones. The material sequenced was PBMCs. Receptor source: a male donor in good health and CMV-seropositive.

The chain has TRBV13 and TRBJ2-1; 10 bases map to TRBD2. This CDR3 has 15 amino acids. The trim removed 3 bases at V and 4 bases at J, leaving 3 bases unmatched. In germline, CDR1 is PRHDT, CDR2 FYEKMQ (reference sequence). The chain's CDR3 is CASSFKAGGYNEQFF. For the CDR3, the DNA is TGTGCCAGCAGCTTTAAAGCGGGAGGGTACAATGAGCAGTTCTTC.

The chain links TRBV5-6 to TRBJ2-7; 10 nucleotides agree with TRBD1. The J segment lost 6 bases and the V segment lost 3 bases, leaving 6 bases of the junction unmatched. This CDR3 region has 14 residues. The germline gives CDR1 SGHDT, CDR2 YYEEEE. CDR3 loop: CASSSGTGVFEQYF. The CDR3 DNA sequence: TGTGCCAGCAGCTCCGGGACAGGGGTTTTCGAGCAGTACTTC. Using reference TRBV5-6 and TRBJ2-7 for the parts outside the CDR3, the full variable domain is DAGVTQSPTHLIKTRGQQVTLRCSPKSGHDTVSWYQQALGQGPQFIFQYYEEEERQRGNFPDRFSGHQFPNYSSELNVNALLLGDSALYLCASSSGTGVFEQYFGPGTRLTVT.

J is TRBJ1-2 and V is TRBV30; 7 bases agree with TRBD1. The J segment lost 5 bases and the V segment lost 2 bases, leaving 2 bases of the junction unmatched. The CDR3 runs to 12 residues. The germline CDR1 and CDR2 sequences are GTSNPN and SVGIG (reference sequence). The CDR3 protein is CAWSRGQYGYTF. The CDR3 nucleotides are TGTGCCTGGAGTAGGGGACAGTATGGCTACACCTTC.

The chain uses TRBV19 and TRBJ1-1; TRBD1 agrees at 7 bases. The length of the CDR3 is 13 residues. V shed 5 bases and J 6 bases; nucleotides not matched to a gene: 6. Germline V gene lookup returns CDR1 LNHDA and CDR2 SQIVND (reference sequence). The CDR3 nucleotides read TGTGCCAGTAGTTCACAGGGGAAGCCTGAAGCTTTCTTT. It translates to CASSSQGKPEAFF.

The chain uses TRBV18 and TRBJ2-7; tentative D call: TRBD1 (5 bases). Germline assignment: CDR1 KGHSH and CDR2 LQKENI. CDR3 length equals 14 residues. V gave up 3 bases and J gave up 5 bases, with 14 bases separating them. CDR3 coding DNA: TGTGCCAGCTCACCCTACGAAGGGGTCCACGAGCAGTACTTC. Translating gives CASSPYEGVHEQYF.

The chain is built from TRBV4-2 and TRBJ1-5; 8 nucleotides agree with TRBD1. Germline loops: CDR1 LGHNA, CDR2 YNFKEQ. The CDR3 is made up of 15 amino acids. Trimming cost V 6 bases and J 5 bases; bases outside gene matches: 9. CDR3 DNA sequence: TGTGCCAGCAGTCCTGGACAGGGAGTCTATCAGCCCCAGCATTTT. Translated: CASSPGQGVYQPQHF.

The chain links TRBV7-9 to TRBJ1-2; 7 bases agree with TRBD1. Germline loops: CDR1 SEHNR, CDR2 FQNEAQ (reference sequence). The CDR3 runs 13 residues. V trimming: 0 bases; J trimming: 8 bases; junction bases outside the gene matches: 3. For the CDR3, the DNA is TGTGCCAGCAGCTTAGCCCAGGGGGACGGCTACACCTTC. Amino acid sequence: CASSLAQGDGYTF.

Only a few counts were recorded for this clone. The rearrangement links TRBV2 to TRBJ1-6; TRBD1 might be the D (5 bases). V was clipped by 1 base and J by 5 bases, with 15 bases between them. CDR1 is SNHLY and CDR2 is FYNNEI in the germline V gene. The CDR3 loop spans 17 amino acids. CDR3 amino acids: CASSEVQGVTNNSPLHF. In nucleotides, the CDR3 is TGTGCCAGCAGTGAAGTTCAAGGGGTCACGAATAATTCACCCCTCCACTTT.

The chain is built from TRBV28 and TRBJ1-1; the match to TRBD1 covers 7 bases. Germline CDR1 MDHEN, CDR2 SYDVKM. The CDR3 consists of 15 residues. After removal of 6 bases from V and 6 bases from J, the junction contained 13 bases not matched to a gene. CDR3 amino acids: CASSLGGNRGAEAFF. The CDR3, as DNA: TGTGCCAGCAGCCTTGGGGGAAACAGGGGTGCTGAAGCTTTCTTT.

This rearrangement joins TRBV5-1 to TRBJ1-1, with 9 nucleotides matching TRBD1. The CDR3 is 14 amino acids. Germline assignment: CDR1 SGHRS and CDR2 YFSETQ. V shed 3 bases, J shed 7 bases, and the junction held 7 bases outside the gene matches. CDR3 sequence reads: CASSSGTGLLEAFF. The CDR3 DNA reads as TGCGCCAGCAGCTCCGGGACAGGGCTTCTTGAAGCTTTCTTT. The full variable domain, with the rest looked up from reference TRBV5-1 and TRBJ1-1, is KAGVTQTPRYLIKTRGQQVTLSCSPISGHRSVSWYQQTPGQGLQFLFEYFSETQRNKGNFPGRFSGRQFSNSRSEMNVSTLELGDSALYLCASSSGTGLLEAFFGQGTRLTVV.

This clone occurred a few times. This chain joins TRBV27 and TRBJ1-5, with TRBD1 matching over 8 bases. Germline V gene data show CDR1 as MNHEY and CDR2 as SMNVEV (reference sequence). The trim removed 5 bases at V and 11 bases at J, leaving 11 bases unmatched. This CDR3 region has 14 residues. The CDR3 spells CASSPGTGGLAQHF. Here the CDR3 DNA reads TGTGCCAGCAGTCCCGGGACAGGAGGCTTGGCCCAGCATTTT.

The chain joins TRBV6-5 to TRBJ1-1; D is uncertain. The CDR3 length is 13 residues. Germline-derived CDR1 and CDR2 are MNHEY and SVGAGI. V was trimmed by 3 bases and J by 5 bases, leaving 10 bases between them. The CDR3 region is CASSYPGGTEAFF. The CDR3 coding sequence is TGTGCCAGCAGTTATCCGGGAGGGACTGAAGCTTTCTTT.

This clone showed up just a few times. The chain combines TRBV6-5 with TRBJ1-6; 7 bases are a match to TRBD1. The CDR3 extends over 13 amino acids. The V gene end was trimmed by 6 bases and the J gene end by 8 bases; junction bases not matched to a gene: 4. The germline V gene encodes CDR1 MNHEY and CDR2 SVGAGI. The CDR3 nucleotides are TGTGCCAGCAGACAGGGGAGCTATTCACCCCTCCACTTT. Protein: CASRQGSYSPLHF.

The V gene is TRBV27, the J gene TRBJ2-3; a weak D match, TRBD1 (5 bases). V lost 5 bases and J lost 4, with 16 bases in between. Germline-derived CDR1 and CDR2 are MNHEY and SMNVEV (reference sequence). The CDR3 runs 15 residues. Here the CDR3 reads CASSPKVWGADTQYF. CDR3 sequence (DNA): TGTGCCAGCAGTCCGAAGGTTTGGGGCGCAGATACGCAGTATTTT.

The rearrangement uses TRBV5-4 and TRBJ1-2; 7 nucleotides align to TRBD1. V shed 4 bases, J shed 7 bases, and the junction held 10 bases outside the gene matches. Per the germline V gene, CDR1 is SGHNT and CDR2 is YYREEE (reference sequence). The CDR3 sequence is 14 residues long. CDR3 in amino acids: CASSARQGHAGYTF. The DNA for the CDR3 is TGTGCCAGCAGCGCGAGACAGGGACACGCTGGCTACACCTTC.

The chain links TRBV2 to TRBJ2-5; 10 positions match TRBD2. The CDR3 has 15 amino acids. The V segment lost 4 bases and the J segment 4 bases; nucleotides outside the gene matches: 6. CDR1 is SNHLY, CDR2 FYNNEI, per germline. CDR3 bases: TGTGCCAGCAGTGCGCGGCTAGCGGGAGCAGAGACCCAGTACTTC. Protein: CASSARLAGAETQYF.

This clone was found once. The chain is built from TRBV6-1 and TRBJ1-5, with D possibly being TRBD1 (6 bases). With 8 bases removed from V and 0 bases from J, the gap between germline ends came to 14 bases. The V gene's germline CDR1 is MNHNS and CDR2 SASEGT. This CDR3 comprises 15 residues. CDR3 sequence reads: CASRPTGHSNQPQHF. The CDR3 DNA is TGTGCCAGCCGACCGACAGGACATAGCAATCAGCCCCAGCATTTT.

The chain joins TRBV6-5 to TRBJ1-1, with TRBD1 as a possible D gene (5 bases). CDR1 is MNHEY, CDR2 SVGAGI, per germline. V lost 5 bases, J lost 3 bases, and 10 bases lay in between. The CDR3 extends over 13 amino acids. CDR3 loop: CASSRQQYTEAFF. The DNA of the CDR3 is TGTGCCAGCAGTCGACAGCAGTACACTGAAGCTTTCTTT.

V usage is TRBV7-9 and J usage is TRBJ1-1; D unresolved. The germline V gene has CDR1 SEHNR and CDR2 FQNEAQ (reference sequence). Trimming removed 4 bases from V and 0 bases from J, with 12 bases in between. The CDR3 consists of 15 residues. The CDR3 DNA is TGTGCCAGCAGCTCCGGAGAGTTGATGAACACTGAAGCTTTCTTT. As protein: CASSSGELMNTEAFF. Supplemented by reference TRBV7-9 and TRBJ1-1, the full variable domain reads DTGVSQNPRHKITKRGQNVTFRCDPISEHNRLYWYRQTLGQGPEFLTYFQNEAQLEKSRLLSDRFSAERPKGSFSTLEIQRTEQGDSAMYLCASSSGELMNTEAFFGQGTRLTVV.

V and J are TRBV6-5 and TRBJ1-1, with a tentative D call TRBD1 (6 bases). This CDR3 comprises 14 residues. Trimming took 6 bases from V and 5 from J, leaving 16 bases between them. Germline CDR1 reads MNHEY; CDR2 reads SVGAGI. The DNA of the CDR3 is TGTGCCAGCAGATTACAGGGTTCGGTGACTGAAGCTTTCTTT. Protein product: CASRLQGSVTEAFF.

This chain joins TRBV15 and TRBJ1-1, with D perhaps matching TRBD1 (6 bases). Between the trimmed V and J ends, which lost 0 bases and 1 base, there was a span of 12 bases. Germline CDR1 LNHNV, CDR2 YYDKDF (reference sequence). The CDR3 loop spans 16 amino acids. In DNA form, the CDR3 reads TGTGCCACCAGCAGAGATCTCCCAGGGGCGAACACTGAAGCTTTCTTT. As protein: CATSRDLPGANTEAFF.

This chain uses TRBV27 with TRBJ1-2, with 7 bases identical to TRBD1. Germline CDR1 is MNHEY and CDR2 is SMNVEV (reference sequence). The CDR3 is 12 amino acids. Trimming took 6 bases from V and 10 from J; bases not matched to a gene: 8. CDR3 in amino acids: CASRTGALDYTF. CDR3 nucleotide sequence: TGTGCCAGCAGAACAGGGGCGCTGGACTACACCTTC.

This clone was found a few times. The CDR3, as DNA: TGTGCCAGTAGTACTCGTCCCGGGACAGAGAACACTGAAGCTTTCTTT. Its protein product is CASSTRPGTENTEAFF. The chain couples TRBV19 to TRBJ1-1; 7 bases are shared with TRBD1. V lost 4 bases, J lost 1 base, and 9 bases stayed unmatched. CDR1 LNHDA and CDR2 SQIVND come from the germline V gene (reference sequence). CDR3 length equals 16 residues.

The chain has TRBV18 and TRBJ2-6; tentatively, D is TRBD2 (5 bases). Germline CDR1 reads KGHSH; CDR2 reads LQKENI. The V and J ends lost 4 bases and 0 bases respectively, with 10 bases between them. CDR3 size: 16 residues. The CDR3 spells CASSRSGDSGANVLTF. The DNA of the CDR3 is TGTGCCAGCTCACGTTCCGGGGACTCTGGGGCCAACGTCCTGACTTTC.

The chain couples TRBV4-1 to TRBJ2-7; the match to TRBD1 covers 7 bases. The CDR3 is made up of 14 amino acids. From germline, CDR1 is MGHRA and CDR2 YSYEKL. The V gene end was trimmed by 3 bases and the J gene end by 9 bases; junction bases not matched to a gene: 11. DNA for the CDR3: TGCGCCAGCAGCCAGAACAGGGACAGTCGAACGCAGTACTTC. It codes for CASSQNRDSRTQYF.

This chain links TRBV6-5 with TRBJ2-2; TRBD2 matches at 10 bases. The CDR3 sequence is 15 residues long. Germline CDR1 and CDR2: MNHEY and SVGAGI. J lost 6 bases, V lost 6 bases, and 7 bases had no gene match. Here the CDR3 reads CASRQAGGSPGELFF. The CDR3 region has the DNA TGTGCCAGCAGGCAAGCGGGAGGGTCCCCCGGGGAGCTGTTTTTT.